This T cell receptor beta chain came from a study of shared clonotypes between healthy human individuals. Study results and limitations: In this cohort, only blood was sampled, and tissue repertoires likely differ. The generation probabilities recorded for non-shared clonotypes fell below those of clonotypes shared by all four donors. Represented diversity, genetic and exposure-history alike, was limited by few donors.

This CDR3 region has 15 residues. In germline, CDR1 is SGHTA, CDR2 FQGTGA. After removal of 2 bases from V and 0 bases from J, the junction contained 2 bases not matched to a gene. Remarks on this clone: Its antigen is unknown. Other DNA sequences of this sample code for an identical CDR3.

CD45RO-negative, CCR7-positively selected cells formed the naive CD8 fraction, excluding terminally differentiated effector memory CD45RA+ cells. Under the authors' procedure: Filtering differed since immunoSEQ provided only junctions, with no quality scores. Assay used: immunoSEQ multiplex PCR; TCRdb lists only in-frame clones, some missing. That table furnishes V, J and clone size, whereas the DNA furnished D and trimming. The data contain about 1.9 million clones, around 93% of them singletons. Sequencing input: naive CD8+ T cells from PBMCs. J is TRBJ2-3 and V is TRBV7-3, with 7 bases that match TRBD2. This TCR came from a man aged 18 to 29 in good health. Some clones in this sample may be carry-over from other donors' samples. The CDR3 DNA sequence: TGTGCCAGCAGCTTAGGGAGGGTTAGCACAGATACGCAGTATTTT. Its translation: CASSLGRVSTDTQYF.